The next 27 T cell receptor beta chains were all read from a single sample in a study of early T cells in non-severe SARS-CoV-2 infection. TCRdb analysed the 5' RACE reads with MiXCR anew, one entry per CDR3 protein. Counted here are some 76,000 distinct CDR3 sequences, around 15% occurring once; the ten biggest clones make up about 12%. The sequenced sample was whole blood. These receptors were taken from an adult who was a healthcare worker with PCR-confirmed SARS-CoV-2 infection or an uninfected control (not recorded which).

In its sample, this clonotype was seen many times. This rearrangement joins TRBV7-2 to TRBJ2-3; TRBD2 agrees at 9 bases. CDR1 is SGHTA, CDR2 FQGNSA, per germline. V lost 4 bases to trimming and J lost 4 bases; unmatched junction nucleotides: 12. The CDR3 sequence is 17 residues long. DNA of the CDR3: TGTGCCAGCAGCTCAAGGGCCTTAGCGGGAGCCGCAGATACGCAGTATTTT. Its translation is CASSSRALAGAADTQYF.

This clonotype came up a few times. The CDR3 DNA reads as TGTGCCAGCAGCTTAGGGCAGGGCCCCGTCTACGAGCAGTACTTC. Protein product: CASSLGQGPVYEQYF. The chain carries TRBV11-2 and TRBJ2-7; D perhaps matches TRBD1 (5 bases). The CDR3 covers 15 residues. CDR1 and CDR2 (germline): SGHAT, FQNNGV. V lost 1 base and J lost 3, with 13 bases in between. The full variable domain, its missing parts supplied by reference TRBV11-2 and TRBJ2-7, is EAGVAQSPRYKIIEKRQSVAFWCNPISGHATLYWYQQILGQGPKLLIQFQNNGVVDDSQLPKDRFSAERLKGVDSTLKIQPAKLEDSAVYLCASSLGQGPVYEQYFGPGTRLTVT.

Only a few counts were recorded for this clonotype. The chain's CDR3 is CATSREADTQYF. CDR3 in DNA: TGTGCCACCAGCAGAGAGGCAGATACGCAGTATTTT. This chain joins TRBV15 and TRBJ2-3; the D is unclear. The CDR3 runs 12 residues. CDR1 LNHNV and CDR2 YYDKDF come from the germline V gene (reference sequence). The ends were cut back, 0 bases at V and 4 bases at J, with 2 bases in the middle.

This clonotype was observed a few times. The gene calls are TRBV28 and TRBJ1-5; 9 bases line up with TRBD1. The J segment lost 9 bases and the V segment lost 7 bases, leaving 25 bases of the junction unmatched. CDR1 and CDR2 from the germline V gene are MDHEN and SYDVKM. The CDR3 is made up of 19 amino acids. CDR3 nucleotides: TGTGCCAGCAAACGGGGATATAGTACGACAGGGGGTATGAATGGGCCCCAGCATTTT. Encoded protein: CASKRGYSTTGGMNGPQHF.

CDR3 sequence reads: CATSSALSGRAEDTQHF. As DNA, the CDR3 is TGTGCCACCAGCAGTGCCCTAAGCGGGAGGGCCGAGGATACGCAGCATTTT. This rearrangement joins TRBV15 to TRBJ2-3, with D hard to call. Judging by the DNA end, TRBJ1-5 fits better; the J call may be wrong. Germline loops: CDR1 LNHNV, CDR2 YYDKDF (reference sequence). The CDR3 has 17 amino acids.

This CDR3 reads CSVVELNTEAFF. The DNA for the CDR3 is TGCAGCGTTGTAGAACTTAACACTGAAGCTTTCTTT. The chain recombines TRBV29-1 with TRBJ1-1; D remains unclear. Germline V CDR1 and CDR2: SQVTM, ANQGSEA. The ends were cut back, 4 bases at V and 2 bases at J, with 8 bases in the middle. The CDR3 extends over 12 amino acids.

The chain couples TRBV7-9 to TRBJ1-3; D is perhaps TRBD1 (5 bases). V lost 1 base, J lost 0 bases, and 7 bases lay in between. Germline CDR1 SEHNR, CDR2 FQNEAQ (reference sequence). CDR3 size: 15 residues. This CDR3 reads CASSLEGYSGNTIYF. CDR3 coding DNA: TGTGCCAGCAGCTTAGAGGGGTACTCTGGAAACACCATATATTTT. Full variable domain (rest looked up from reference TRBV7-9 and TRBJ1-3): DTGVSQNPRHKITKRGQNVTFRCDPISEHNRLYWYRQTLGQGPEFLTYFQNEAQLEKSRLLSDRFSAERPKGSFSTLEIQRTEQGDSAMYLCASSLEGYSGNTIYFGEGSWLTVV.

V is TRBV12-3 or TRBV12-4 and J is TRBJ2-1, with D possibly TRBD2 on 6 matching bases. Between the trimmed V and J ends, which lost 1 base and 4 bases, there was a span of 8 bases. The CDR3 has 14 amino acids. CDR3 coding DNA: TGTGCCAGCAGTTTAGACCGGGAGTACAATGAGCAGTTCTTC. Its translation is CASSLDREYNEQFF.

This clonotype came up many times. The rearrangement uses TRBV6-2 or TRBV6-3 and TRBJ2-4; 10 bases fit TRBD2. Germline V CDR1 and CDR2: MNHEY, SVGEGT. Trimming cost V 2 bases and J 6 bases; bases outside gene matches: 16. CDR3 size: 19 residues. The CDR3 spells CASSYRVGLAELSTNIQYF. CDR3 sequence (DNA): TGTGCCAGCAGTTACCGGGTCGGACTAGCGGAGTTATCCACAAACATTCAGTACTTC.

This chain connects TRBV12-2 to TRBJ2-5; TRBD2 was called by the table and not checked on the DNA. TRBV12-2 is listed as a pseudogene. CDR3 length: 17 residues. CDR3 nucleotide sequence: TGTGCAAGTCGCTTAGTTTCGGGGACTAGCGGGAGTGAGACCCAGTACTTC. Its translation: CASRLVSGTSGSETQYF.

CDR3 nucleotides: TGCAGTGCTCCCGGGACGGCCACTCAGCAGTACTTC. It is translated as CSAPGTATQQYF. V gene TRBV20-1 combines with J gene TRBJ2-7; D is perhaps TRBD1 or TRBD2 (5 bases each). The V end was cut by 5 bases, the J end by 8 bases, with 16 bases between. The CDR3 loop spans 12 amino acids. Germline values: CDR1 DFQATT, CDR2 SNEGSKA (reference sequence).

This chain joins TRBV7-6 and TRBJ2-3, with D possibly being TRBD2 (6 bases). From germline, CDR1 is SGHVS and CDR2 FNYEAQ. The ends were cut back, 4 bases at V and 2 bases at J, with 13 bases in the middle. The CDR3 has 15 amino acids. CDR3 DNA sequence: TGTGCCAGCAGCTGGACCGGGGGTGCCACAGATACGCAGTATTTT. It translates to CASSWTGGATDTQYF.

The chain carries TRBV29-1 and TRBJ2-4; 7 bases are a match to TRBD1. The CDR3 consists of 14 residues. V was clipped by 6 bases and J by 1 base; unmatched bases: 6. The V gene's germline CDR1 is SQVTM and CDR2 ANQGSEA. This CDR3 reads CSVLDRSAKNIQYF. The CDR3 region has the DNA TGCAGCGTCTTGGACAGGTCGGCCAAAAACATTCAGTACTTC.

The gene calls are TRBV28 and TRBJ2-7; D is unclear. The CDR3 consists of 11 residues. Deletions cut 8 bases from V and 2 bases from J, with 7 bases between. Germline CDR1 and CDR2: MDHEN and SYDVKM. CDR3 bases: TGTGCCAGCGGCAGGACCTACGAGCAGTACTTC. Translation gives CASGRTYEQYF.

The rearrangement links TRBV9 to TRBJ2-4; no reliable D call. The V end was cut by 1 base, the J end by 0 bases, with 11 bases between. The CDR3 has 16 amino acids. Germline-derived CDR1 and CDR2 are SGDLS and YYNGEE. The CDR3 loop reads CASSVRGELAKNIQYF. In nucleotides, the CDR3 is TGTGCCAGCAGCGTACGCGGTGAACTAGCCAAAAACATTCAGTACTTC.

This clonotype has ten or more counts. This chain connects TRBV27 to TRBJ2-7; D might be TRBD1 (5 bases). The germline V gene encodes CDR1 MNHEY and CDR2 SMNVEV (reference sequence). The CDR3 consists of 14 residues. The V end lost 1 base, the J end lost 2 bases, and 9 bases lay between the germline ends. In DNA form, the CDR3 reads TGTGCCAGCAGTTTATGGGGCAAGACCTACGAGCAGTACTTC. This encodes CASSLWGKTYEQYF.

The chain links TRBV6-2 or TRBV6-3 to TRBJ1-1, with D unresolved. Germline values: CDR1 MNHEY, CDR2 SVGEGT. The CDR3 is made up of 16 amino acids. The V end was cut by 7 bases, the J end by 0 bases, with 18 bases between. CDR3 sequence (DNA): TGTGCCAGCATGGACGCATGGGAATTAATGAACACTGAAGCTTTCTTT. This translates into CASMDAWELMNTEAFF.

The table lists this clonotype with a few counts. The V and J genes are TRBV2 and TRBJ1-1; a possible D gene is TRBD1 (6 bases). V shed 3 bases and J shed 4 bases, with 12 bases lying between them. The CDR3 has 14 residues. Germline lookup yields CDR1 SNHLY and CDR2 FYNNEI. CDR3 region: CASSDPRGSTEAFF. The CDR3 region has the DNA TGTGCCAGCAGTGATCCTAGGGGGAGCACTGAAGCTTTCTTT.

The J gene is TRBJ2-7, the V gene TRBV5-1, with TRBD1 matching 9 bases. CDR1 is SGHRS and CDR2 is YFSETQ in the germline V gene. V lost 4 bases, J lost 2 bases, and 10 bases stayed unmatched. The length of the CDR3 is 16 residues. CDR3 in DNA: TGCGCCAGCAGCCTGGGTCCCGGGACAGGGACCTACGAGCAGTACTTC. This codes for CASSLGPGTGTYEQYF.

The chain has TRBV7-8 and TRBJ2-7, with D hard to call. The V end lost 3 bases, the J end lost 4 bases, and 16 bases lay between the germline ends. The CDR3 loop spans 15 amino acids. Germline assignment: CDR1 SGHVS and CDR2 FQNEAQ. CDR3 sequence reads: CASSFTRLDRYEQYF. The CDR3 DNA follows: TGTGCCAGCAGCTTCACCCGCTTGGATAGATACGAGCAGTACTTC. The full variable domain, with the rest looked up from reference TRBV7-8 and TRBJ2-7, is GAGVSQSPRYKVAKRGQDVALRCDPISGHVSLFWYQQALGQGPEFLTYFQNEAQLDKSGLPSDRFFAERPEGSVSTLKIQRTQQEDSAVYLCASSFTRLDRYEQYFGPGTRLTVT.

J is TRBJ1-1 and V is TRBV30; D unclear. Trimming left V 5 bases short and J 3 bases short, with 16 bases between. Germline V CDR1 and CDR2: GTSNPN, SVGIG (reference sequence). The CDR3 is 14 amino acids. The CDR3 DNA sequence: TGTGCCTGGTATCAACCGGACTGGGACACTGAAGCTTTCTTT. Its protein is CAWYQPDWDTEAFF. Variable domain in full (rest from reference TRBV30 and TRBJ1-1): SQTIHQWPATLVQPVGSPLSLECTVEGTSNPNLYWYRQAAGRGLQLLFYSVGIGQISSEVPQNLSASRPQDRQFILSSKKLLLSDSGFYLCAWYQPDWDTEAFFGQGTRLTVV.

This clonotype was picked up a small number of times. V usage is TRBV11-2 and J usage is TRBJ2-5, with D maybe TRBD1 (6 bases). Per the germline V gene, CDR1 is SGHAT and CDR2 is FQNNGV. The CDR3 sequence is 14 residues long. V lost 5 bases, J lost 4 bases, and 14 bases lay in between. The CDR3 region is CASSRDLRGETQYF. The CDR3 region has the DNA TGTGCCAGCAGCCGTGACCTCAGGGGAGAGACCCAGTACTTC.

The chain employs TRBV2 and TRBJ2-7, with 7 bases matching TRBD1. The CDR3 consists of 14 residues. Germline CDR1 is SNHLY and CDR2 is FYNNEI. V was pared by 2 bases and J by 4 bases, with 5 bases of the junction left unmatched. CDR3 coding DNA: TGTGCCAGCAGTGAACTGGGACAGACATACGAGCAGTACTTC. Its translation is CASSELGQTYEQYF. Full variable domain (remainder filled in from reference TRBV2 and TRBJ2-7): EPEVTQTPSHQVTQMGQEVILRCVPISNHLYFYWYRQILGQKVEFLVSFYNNEISEKSEIFDDQFSVERPDGSNFTLKIRSTKLEDSAMYFCASSELGQTYEQYFGPGTRLTVT.

This clonotype occurred a few times. V usage is TRBV7-2 and J usage is TRBJ1-3, with a weak D call TRBD1 (5 bases). This CDR3 is 16 amino acids long. Germline V lookup: CDR1 SGHTA, CDR2 FQGNSA. Trimming removed 1 base at V and 4 bases at J, with 14 bases between. For the CDR3, the DNA is TGTGCCAGCAGCTTAGTATGGGGAGGGGCAGGAAACACCATATATTTT. It encodes CASSLVWGGAGNTIYF.

The chain employs TRBV5-6 and TRBJ1-2, with TRBD1 as a possible D gene (5 bases). The germline V and J ends were trimmed by 0 bases and 6 bases, with 12 bases remaining between them. The CDR3 has 14 amino acids. Germline CDR1 and CDR2: SGHDT and YYEEEE. The CDR3 DNA reads as TGTGCCAGCAGCTTGGTGTCAGGGAGGAATGGCTACACCTTC. Its protein is CASSLVSGRNGYTF.

V is TRBV29-1 and J is TRBJ2-5; D possibly corresponds to TRBD2 (6 bases). CDR1 is SQVTM, CDR2 ANQGSEA, per germline. Trimming took 8 bases from V and 2 from J, leaving 12 bases between them. The CDR3 consists of 12 residues. The CDR3 DNA follows: TGCAGCTCATCGGCGGGACAAGAGACCCAGTACTTC. Translation gives CSSSAGQETQYF.

The rearrangement links TRBV9 to TRBJ1-1, with D unresolved. V gave up 4 bases and J gave up 0 bases, with 16 bases separating them. The CDR3 is made up of 16 amino acids. The germline V gene encodes CDR1 SGDLS and CDR2 YYNGEE. Here the CDR3 DNA reads TGTGCCAGCAGCCCCCGTTCATTGAACATGAACACTGAAGCTTTCTTT. Translation: CASSPRSLNMNTEAFF.